The clone carrying this T cell receptor (beta chain) was observed a single time. From germline, CDR1 is MNHNS and CDR2 SASEGT. The CDR3 has 12 amino acids. V was cut by 7 bases and J by 6 bases, with 9 bases left in between. It was with random hexamers that roughly 0.5 to 1 ug RNA was reverse transcribed. From the immunoSEQ multiplex PCR reads, TCRdb called clonotypes with MiXCR, one entry per CDR3 protein. The sample holds roughly 400,000 distinct CDR3 sequences, roughly 85% seen once. The data are from a study of CD8 T cells in Susac syndrome. The sequenced sample was CD8+ T cells from PBMCs. The chain combines TRBV6-1 with TRBJ2-2; unclear D gene. The receptor was derived from a human donor with multiple sclerosis. The CDR3 protein is CASMLPAGELFF. The CDR3 DNA reads TGTGCCAGCATGTTGCCGGCCGGGGAGCTGTTTTTT.